This T cell receptor beta chain was sequenced during a study of a mutant IDH1 vaccine in newly diagnosed glioma (dated by TCRdb to about 2021). About the full investigation: Patients received eight vaccinations in weeks 1, 3, 5, 7, 11, 15, 19 and 23, corresponding to visits V03 through V10. Six visits were used for peripheral blood collection: V03 (baseline), V05, V07, V10, V12 and V13. Before enrollment, most patients had been given radiochemotherapy with temozolomide as standard therapy, while the rest had received either radiotherapy alone or temozolomide alone. Vaccination began 4-6 weeks after radiotherapy alone, or alongside temozolomide cycles in the chemotherapy-containing groups. For exploratory analyses, longitudinal TCRB deep sequencing was carried out in about 25 treated patients wherever samples were available. Of the roughly 34 treated patients, about 60% were male and approximately 40% were female, and the mean age was approximately 39 years. What the work shows at the level of the full study, not this receptor alone: Across multiple MHC alleles, vaccine-induced immune responses were seen in about 93% of patients. PBMC samples for TCRB deep sequencing were selected based on availability. Changes in the top peripheral T cell clonotypes picked up by TCRB sequencing did not appear to be linked to pseudoprogression. According to the authors, sample limitations meant that analyses of patient blood samples could not be reproduced.

The library was produced with the immunoSEQ multiplex PCR assay. Following the manufacturer's protocol, the hsTCRB Kit was used to amplify rearranged TCR beta chain sequences. An Illumina MiSeq was used to sequence the TCRB libraries. The paper's data handling went like this. The proprietary platform of the kit vendor was used for demultiplexing, trimming and gene mapping. Sourced from immuneACCESS, this table was stored by TCRdb with only in-frame sequences that have V and J called. A share of the clones is absent; for the studies checked, an unresolved V gene accounts for under half, and the remainder has no known explanation. V and J calls plus clone size are reproduced from that table; the DNA served to infer D and trimming. Counted in this sample were 38,000 or so clones; about four fifths of them appeared once. Jointly, the top ten make up about 5% of the sample. In the germline V gene, CDR1 corresponds to SGDLS and CDR2 to YYNGEE. The germline V end is reduced by 2 bases and the J end by 0 bases; junction bases left unmatched: 3. The cysteine opens and the phenylalanine closes a CDR3 of 16 amino acids. Just the 48-base CDR3 DNA is kept, in frame starting at base 1.

About this clone itself: The target of this receptor is not known. One base away there is no much larger clone; base qualities are not given.

Explained via the paper, the time point label denotes: week 23, last vaccination. Each vaccine dose, consisting of 300 ug of a 20-mer mutant IDH1 peptide in Montanide, was administered subcutaneously with topical imiquimod. Donors had newly diagnosed WHO grade 3 or 4 IDH1-mutant astrocytomas with loss of nuclear ATRX. The samples were drawn from NOA16, a multicentre, single-arm, open-label phase I trial in Germany that tested a mutant IDH1 peptide vaccine in humans for the first time. Genomic DNA for TCRB sequencing was extracted from EDTA blood using the DNeasy Blood and Tissue Kit. The V gene is TRBV9 and the J gene is TRBJ2-1, with 9 junctional bases fitting TRBD2. The input for sequencing was PBMCs, taken from a glioma patient whose treatment included an IDH1 peptide vaccine. This TCR was recovered from a man aged 40-55 years with glioma. The DNA sequence follows: TGTGCCAGCAGCGTCTTTAGCGGGAGCTCCTACAATGAGCAGTTCTTC. Its protein reads: CASSVFSGSSYNEQFF.